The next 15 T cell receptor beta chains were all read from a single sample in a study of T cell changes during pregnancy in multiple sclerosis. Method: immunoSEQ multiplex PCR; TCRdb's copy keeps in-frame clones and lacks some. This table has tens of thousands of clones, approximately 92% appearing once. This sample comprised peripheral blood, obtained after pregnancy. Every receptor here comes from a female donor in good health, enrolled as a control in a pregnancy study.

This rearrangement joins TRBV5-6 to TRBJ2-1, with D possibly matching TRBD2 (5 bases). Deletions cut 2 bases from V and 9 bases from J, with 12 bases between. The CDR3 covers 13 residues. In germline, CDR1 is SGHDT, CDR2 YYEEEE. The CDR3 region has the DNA TGTGCCAGCAGCTTCAGGAAGGGAGCTGAGCAGTTCTTC. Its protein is CASSFRKGAEQFF.

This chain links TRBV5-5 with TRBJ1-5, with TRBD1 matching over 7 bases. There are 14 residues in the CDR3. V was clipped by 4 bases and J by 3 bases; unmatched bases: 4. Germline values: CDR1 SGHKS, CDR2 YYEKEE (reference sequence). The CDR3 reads CASSADRANQPQHF. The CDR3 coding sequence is TGTGCCAGCAGCGCCGACAGGGCCAATCAGCCCCAGCATTTT. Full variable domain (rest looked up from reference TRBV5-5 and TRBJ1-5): DAGVTQSPTHLIKTRGQQVTLRCSPISGHKSVSWYQQVLGQGPQFIFQYYEKEERGRGNFPDRFSARQFPNYSSELNVNALLLGDSALYLCASSADRANQPQHFGDGTRLSIL.

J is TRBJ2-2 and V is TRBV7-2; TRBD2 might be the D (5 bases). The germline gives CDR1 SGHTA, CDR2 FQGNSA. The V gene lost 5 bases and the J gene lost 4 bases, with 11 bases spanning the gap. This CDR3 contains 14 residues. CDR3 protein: CASSTTGVTGELFF. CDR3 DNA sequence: TGTGCCAGCAGCACCACCGGGGTCACCGGGGAGCTGTTTTTT.

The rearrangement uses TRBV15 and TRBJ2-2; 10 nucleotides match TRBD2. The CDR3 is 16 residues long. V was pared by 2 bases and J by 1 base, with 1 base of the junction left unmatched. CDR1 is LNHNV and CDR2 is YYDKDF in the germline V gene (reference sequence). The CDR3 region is CATSRLAGENTGELFF. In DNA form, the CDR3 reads TGTGCCACCAGCAGACTAGCGGGGGAGAACACCGGGGAGCTGTTTTTT.

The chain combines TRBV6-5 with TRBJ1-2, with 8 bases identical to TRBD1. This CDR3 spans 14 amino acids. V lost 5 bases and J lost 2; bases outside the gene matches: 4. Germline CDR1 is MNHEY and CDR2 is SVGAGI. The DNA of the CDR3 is TGTGCCAGCAGTCCGGACAGGGCAAACTATGGCTACACCTTC. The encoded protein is CASSPDRANYGYTF.

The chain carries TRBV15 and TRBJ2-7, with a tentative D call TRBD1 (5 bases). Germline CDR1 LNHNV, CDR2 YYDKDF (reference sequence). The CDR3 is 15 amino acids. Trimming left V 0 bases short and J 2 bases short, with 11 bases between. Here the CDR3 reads CATSRDGAGPYEQYF. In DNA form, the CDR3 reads TGTGCCACCAGCAGAGATGGGGCAGGTCCCTACGAGCAGTACTTC.

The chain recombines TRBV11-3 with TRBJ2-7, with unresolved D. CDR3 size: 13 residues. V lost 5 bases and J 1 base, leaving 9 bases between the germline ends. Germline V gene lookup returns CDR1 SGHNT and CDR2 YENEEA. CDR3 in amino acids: CASSVASSYEQYF. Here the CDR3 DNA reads TGTGCCAGCAGCGTCGCTAGTTCCTACGAGCAGTACTTC.

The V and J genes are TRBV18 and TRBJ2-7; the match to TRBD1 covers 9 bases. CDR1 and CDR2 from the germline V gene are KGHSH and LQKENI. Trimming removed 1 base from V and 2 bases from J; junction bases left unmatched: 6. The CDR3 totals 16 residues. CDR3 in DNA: TGTGCCAGCTCACCACGCGACAGGGGGGGAACCTACGAGCAGTACTTC. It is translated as CASSPRDRGGTYEQYF.

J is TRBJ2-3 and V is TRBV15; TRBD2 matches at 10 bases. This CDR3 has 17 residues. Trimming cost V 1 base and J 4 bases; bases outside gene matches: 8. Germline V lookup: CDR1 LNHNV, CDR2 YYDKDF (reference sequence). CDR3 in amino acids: CATSRVQLAGAADTQYF. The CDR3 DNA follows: TGTGCCACCAGCAGAGTACAGCTAGCGGGAGCCGCAGATACGCAGTATTTT. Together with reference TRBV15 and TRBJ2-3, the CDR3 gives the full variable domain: DAMVIQNPRYQVTQFGKPVTLSCSQTLNHNVMYWYQQKSSQAPKLLFHYYDKDFNNEADTPDNFQSRRPNTSFCFLDIRSPGLGDTAMYLCATSRVQLAGAADTQYFGPGTRLTVL.

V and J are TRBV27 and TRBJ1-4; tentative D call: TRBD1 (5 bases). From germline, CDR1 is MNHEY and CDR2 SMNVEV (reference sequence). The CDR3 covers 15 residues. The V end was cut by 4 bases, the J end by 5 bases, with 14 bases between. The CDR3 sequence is CASSSLGGINEKLFF. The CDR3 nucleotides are TGTGCCAGCAGTTCCCTGGGGGGGATAAATGAAAAACTGTTTTTT.

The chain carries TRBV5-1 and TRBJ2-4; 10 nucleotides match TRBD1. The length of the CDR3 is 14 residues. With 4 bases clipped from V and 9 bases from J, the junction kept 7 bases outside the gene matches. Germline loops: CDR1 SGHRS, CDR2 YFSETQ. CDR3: CASSPTGGAGIQYF. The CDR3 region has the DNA TGCGCCAGCAGCCCGACAGGGGGCGCGGGCATTCAGTACTTC.

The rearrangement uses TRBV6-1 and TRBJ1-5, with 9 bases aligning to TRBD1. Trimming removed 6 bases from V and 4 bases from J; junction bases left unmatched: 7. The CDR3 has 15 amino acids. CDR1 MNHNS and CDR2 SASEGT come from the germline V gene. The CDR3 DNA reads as TGTGCCAGCAGCTTTACCGGGACAGGGAATCAGCCCCAGCATTTT. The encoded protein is CASSFTGTGNQPQHF.

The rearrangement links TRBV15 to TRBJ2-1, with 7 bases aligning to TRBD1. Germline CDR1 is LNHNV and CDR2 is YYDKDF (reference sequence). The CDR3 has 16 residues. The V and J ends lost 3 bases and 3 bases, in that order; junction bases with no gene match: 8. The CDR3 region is CATSRPGTVVYNEQFF. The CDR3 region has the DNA TGTGCCACCAGCAGGCCGGGGACAGTCGTCTACAATGAGCAGTTCTTC.

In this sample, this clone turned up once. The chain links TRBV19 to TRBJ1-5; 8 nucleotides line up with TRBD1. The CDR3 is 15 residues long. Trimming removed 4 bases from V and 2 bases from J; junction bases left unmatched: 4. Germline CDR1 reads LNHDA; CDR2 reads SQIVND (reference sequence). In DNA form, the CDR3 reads TGTGCCAGTAGTACAGGGGGCTTTGGCAATCAGCCCCAGCATTTT. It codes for CASSTGGFGNQPQHF.

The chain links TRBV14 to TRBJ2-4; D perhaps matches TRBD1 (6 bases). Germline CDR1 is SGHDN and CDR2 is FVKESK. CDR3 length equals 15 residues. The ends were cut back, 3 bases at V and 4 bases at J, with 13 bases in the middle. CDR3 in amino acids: CASSHGGQGKNIQYF. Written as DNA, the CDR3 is TGTGCCAGCAGCCACGGTGGGCAGGGGAAAAACATTCAGTACTTC.